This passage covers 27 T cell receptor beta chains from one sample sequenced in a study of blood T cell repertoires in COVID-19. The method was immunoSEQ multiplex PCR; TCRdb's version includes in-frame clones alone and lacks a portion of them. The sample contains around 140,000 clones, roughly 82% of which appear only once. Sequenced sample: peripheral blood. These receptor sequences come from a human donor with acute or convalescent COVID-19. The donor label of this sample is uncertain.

CDR3 nucleotide sequence: TGCAGCGTTGAGGTTACAGGTAGCTCCTACGAGCAGTACTTC. This encodes CSVEVTGSSYEQYF. This chain uses TRBV29-1 with TRBJ2-7, with D possibly matching TRBD1 (5 bases). This CDR3 region has 14 residues. V was clipped by 3 bases and J by 0 bases, with 12 bases between them. CDR1 is SQVTM, CDR2 ANQGSEA, per germline.

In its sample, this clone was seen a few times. The CDR3 loop is CASSGTGTGYLSGANVLTF. CDR3 bases: TGTGCCAGCAGTGGGACCGGGACAGGATATCTCTCTGGGGCCAACGTCCTGACTTTC. V is TRBV27 and J is TRBJ2-6; 8 positions agree with TRBD1. Germline trimming cut 5 bases from V and 0 bases from J; bases unmatched to any gene: 12. Germline-derived CDR1 and CDR2 are MNHEY and SMNVEV (reference sequence). CDR3 length equals 19 residues.

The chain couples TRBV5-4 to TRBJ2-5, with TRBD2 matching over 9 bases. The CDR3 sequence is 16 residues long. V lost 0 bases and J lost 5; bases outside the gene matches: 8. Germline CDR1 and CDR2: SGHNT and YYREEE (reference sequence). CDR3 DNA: TGTGCCAGCAGCTTGGGGACTAGCGTTGGGGGGGAGACCCAGTACTTC. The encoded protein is CASSLGTSVGGETQYF. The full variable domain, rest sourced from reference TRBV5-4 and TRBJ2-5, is ETGVTQSPTHLIKTRGQQVTLRCSSQSGHNTVSWYQQALGQGPQFIFQYYREEENGRGNFPPRFSGLQFPNYSSELNVNALELDDSALYLCASSLGTSVGGETQYFGPGTRLLVL.

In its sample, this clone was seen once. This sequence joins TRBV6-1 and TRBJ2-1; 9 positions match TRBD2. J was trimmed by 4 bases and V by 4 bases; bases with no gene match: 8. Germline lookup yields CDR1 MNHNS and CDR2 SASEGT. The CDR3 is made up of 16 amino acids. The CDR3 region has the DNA TGTGCCAGCAGTGGTCTAGCGGGGAGGGTTTACAATGAGCAGTTCTTC. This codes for CASSGLAGRVYNEQFF.

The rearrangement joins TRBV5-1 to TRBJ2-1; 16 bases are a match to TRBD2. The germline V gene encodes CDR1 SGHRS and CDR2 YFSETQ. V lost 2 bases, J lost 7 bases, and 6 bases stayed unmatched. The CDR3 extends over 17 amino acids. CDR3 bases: TGCGCCAGCAGCTTCCCGGGACTAGCGGGGGGGGAAAATGAGCAGTTCTTC. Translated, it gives CASSFPGLAGGENEQFF.

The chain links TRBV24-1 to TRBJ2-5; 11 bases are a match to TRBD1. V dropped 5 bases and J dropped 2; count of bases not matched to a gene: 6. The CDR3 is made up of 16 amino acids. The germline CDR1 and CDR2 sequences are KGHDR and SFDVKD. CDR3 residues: CATSVVGDRGQETQYF. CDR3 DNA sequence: TGTGCCACCAGTGTTGTCGGGGACAGGGGGCAAGAGACCCAGTACTTC.

DNA for the CDR3: TGTGCCAGCAGTTACTTCGTGTATTCACCCCTCCACTTT. Its translation: CASSYFVYSPLHF. The genes are TRBV6-5 and TRBJ1-6; D gene uncertain. Germline V gene lookup returns CDR1 MNHEY and CDR2 SVGAGI. There are 13 residues in the CDR3. Trimming shortened V by 1 base and J by 8 bases, and 6 bases separated the two germline ends.

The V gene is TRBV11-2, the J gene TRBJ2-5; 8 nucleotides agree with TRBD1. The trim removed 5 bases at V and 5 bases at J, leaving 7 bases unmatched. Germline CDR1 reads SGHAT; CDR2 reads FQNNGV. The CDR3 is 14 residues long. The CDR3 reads CASSPTGTGETQYF. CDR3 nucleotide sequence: TGTGCCAGCAGCCCGACAGGGACAGGCGAGACCCAGTACTTC.

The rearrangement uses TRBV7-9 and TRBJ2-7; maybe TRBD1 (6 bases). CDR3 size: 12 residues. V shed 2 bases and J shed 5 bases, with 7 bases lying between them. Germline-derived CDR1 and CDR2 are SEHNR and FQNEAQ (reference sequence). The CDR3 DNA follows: TGTGCCAGCAGCTTAACAGGGAACGAGCAGTACTTC. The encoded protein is CASSLTGNEQYF. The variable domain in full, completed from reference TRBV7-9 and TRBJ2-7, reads DTGVSQNPRHKITKRGQNVTFRCDPISEHNRLYWYRQTLGQGPEFLTYFQNEAQLEKSRLLSDRFSAERPKGSFSTLEIQRTEQGDSAMYLCASSLTGNEQYFGPGTRLTVT.

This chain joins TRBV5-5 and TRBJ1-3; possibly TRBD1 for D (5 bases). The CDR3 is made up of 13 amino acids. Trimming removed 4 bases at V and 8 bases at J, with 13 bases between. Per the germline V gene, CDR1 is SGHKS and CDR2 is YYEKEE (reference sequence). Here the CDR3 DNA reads TGTGCCAGCAGCCCGGCGGGGGGGGACACCATATATTTT. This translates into CASSPAGGDTIYF.

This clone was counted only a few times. This CDR3 reads CASSPGDRGRNEQYF. CDR3 bases: TGTGCCAGCAGCCCGGGGGACAGGGGGCGCAACGAGCAGTACTTC. The gene calls are TRBV5-6 and TRBJ2-7; TRBD1 matches at 12 bases. This CDR3 region has 15 residues. With 4 bases clipped from V and 5 bases from J, the junction kept 7 bases outside the gene matches. In germline, CDR1 is SGHDT, CDR2 YYEEEE.

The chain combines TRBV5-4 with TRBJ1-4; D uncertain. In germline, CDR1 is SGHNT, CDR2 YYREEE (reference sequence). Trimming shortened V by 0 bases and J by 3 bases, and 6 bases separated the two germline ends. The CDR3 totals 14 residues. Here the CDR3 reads CASSLGHANEKLFF. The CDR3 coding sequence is TGTGCCAGCAGCTTGGGACATGCTAATGAAAAACTGTTTTTT.

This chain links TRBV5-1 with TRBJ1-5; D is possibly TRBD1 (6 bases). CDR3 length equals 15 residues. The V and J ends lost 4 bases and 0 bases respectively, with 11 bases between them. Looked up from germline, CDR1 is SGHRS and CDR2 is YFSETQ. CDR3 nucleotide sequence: TGCGCCAGCAGCCGTTTGGGGGCTAGCAATCAGCCCCAGCATTTT. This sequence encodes CASSRLGASNQPQHF.

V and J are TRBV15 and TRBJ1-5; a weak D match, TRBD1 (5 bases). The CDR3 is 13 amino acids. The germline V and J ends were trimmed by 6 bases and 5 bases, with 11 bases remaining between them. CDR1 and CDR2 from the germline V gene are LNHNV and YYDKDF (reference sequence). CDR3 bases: TGTGCCACCAGTCCGACGGGGGATCAGCCCCAGCATTTT. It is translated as CATSPTGDQPQHF. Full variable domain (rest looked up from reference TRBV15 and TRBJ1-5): DAMVIQNPRYQVTQFGKPVTLSCSQTLNHNVMYWYQQKSSQAPKLLFHYYDKDFNNEADTPDNFQSRRPNTSFCFLDIRSPGLGDTAMYLCATSPTGDQPQHFGDGTRLSIL.

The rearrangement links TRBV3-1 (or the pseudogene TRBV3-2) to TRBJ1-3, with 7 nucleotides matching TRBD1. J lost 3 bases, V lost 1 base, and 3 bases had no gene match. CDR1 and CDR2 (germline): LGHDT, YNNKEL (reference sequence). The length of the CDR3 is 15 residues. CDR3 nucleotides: TGTGCCAGCAGCCAAGGACAGGGCAGTGGAAACACCATATATTTT. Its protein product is CASSQGQGSGNTIYF.

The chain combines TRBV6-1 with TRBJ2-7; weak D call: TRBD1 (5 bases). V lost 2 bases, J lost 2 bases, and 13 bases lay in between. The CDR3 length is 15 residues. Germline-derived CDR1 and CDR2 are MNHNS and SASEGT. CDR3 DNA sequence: TGTGCCAGCAGTGAAACTCCAGGGATAGCCTACGAGCAGTACTTC. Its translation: CASSETPGIAYEQYF.

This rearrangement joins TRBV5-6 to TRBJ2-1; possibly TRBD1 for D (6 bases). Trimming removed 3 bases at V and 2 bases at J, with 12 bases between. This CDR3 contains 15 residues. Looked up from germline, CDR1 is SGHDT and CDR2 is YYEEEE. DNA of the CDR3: TGTGCCAGCAGCTCTCCACAGGGCCCCTACAATGAGCAGTTCTTC. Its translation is CASSSPQGPYNEQFF.

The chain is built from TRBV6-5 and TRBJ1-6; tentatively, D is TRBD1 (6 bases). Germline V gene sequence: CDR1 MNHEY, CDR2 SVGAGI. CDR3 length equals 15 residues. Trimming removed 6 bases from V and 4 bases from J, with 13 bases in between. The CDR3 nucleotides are TGTGCCAGCAGGGACCCGGGACAATATAATTCACCCCTCCACTTT. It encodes CASRDPGQYNSPLHF.

DNA for the CDR3: TGTGCCAGCAGTTATGAGGCAGGGGGCGATGGCTACACCTTC. Translating it yields CASSYEAGGDGYTF. The V and J genes are TRBV6-6 and TRBJ1-2; 8 bases match TRBD1. Germline loops: CDR1 MNHNY, CDR2 SVGAGI (reference sequence). The CDR3 is 14 residues long. Losses at the gene ends were 3 bases for V and 6 bases for J; bases not matched to a gene: 6.

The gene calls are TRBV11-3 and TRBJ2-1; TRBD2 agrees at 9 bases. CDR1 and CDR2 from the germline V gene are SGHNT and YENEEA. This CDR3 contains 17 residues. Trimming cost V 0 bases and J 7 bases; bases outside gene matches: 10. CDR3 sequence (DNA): TGTGCCAGCAGCTTAGAGGGCGGGGGGGCGTCGGTGAATGAGCAGTTCTTC. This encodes CASSLEGGGASVNEQFF. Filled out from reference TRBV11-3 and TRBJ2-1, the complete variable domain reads EAGVVQSPRYKIIEKKQPVAFWCNPISGHNTLYWYLQNLGQGPELLIRYENEEAVDDSQLPKDRFSAERLKGVDSTLKIQPAELGDSAVYLCASSLEGGGASVNEQFFGPGTRLTVL.

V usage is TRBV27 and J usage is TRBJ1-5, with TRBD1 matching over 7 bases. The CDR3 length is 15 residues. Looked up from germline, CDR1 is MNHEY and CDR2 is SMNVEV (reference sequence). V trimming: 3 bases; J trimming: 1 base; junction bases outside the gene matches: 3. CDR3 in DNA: TGTGCCAGCAGTTTCGGCAGGGGGAGCAATCAGCCCCAGCATTTT. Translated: CASSFGRGSNQPQHF.

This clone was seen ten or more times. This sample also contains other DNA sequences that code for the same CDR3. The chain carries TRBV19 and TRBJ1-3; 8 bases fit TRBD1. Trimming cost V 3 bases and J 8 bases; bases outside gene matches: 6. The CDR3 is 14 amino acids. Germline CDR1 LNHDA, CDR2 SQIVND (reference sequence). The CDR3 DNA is TGTGCCAGTAGTATCGGACAGGGAGGGCACACCATATATTTT. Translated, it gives CASSIGQGGHTIYF.

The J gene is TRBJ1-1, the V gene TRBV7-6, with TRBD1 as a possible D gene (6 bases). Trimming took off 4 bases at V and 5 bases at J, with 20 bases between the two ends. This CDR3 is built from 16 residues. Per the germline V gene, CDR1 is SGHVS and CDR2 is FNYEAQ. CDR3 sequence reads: CASSSGDRLRGTEAFF. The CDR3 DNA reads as TGTGCCAGCAGCTCAGGGGACCGCCTGCGAGGAACTGAAGCTTTCTTT.

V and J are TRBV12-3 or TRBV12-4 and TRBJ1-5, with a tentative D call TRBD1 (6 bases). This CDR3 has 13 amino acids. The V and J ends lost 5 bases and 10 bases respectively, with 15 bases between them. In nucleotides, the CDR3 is TGTGCCAGCAGTCCCAACAGAGGGGGACCCCAGCATTTT. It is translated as CASSPNRGGPQHF.

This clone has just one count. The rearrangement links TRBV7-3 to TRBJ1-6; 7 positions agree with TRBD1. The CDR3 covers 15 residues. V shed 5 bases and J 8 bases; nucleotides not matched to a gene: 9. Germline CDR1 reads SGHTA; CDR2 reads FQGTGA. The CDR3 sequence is CASSLGQAGDSPLHF. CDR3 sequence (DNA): TGTGCCAGCAGCCTCGGACAGGCCGGGGATTCACCCCTCCACTTT.

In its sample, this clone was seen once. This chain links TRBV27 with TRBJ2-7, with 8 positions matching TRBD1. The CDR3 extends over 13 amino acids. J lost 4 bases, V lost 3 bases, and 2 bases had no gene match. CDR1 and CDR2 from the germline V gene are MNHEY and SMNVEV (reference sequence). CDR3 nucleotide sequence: TGTGCCAGCAGTTTTGACAGGGGATACGAGCAGTACTTC. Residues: CASSFDRGYEQYF.

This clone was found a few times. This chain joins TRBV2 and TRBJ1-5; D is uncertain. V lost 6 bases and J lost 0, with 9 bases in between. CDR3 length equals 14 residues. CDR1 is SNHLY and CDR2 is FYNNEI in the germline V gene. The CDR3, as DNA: TGTGCCAGCAGAGCGGGATATAGCAATCAGCCCCAGCATTTT. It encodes CASRAGYSNQPQHF.